The rows below give T cell receptor beta chains drawn from one sample of a study of T cells in localized non-small cell lung cancer. Only in-frame clones appear in the TCRdb table, and some are missing; sequencing was by immunoSEQ multiplex PCR. In the table there are roughly 38,000 clones, about 90% of which are singletons. Sequences were derived from peripheral blood, sampled before any cancer treatment. These TCRs come from an older female donor with stage I squamous cell lung carcinoma. The CDR3 runs from the conserved cysteine through the conserved F or W. The order of the fields is CDR3 protein, CDR3 DNA, J gene, clone size, D gene, V gene. D genes are given only for firm matches. Size values are once, few and many counts, or a class for expanded clones, and some rows have none.

CASTEGAGTDTQYF	TGTGCCAGCACTGAGGGAGCGGGCACAGATACGCAGTATTTT	TRBJ2-3	NA	NA	TRBV7-6
CASSSIAGRDEQYF	TGTGCCAGCAGCTCTATAGCGGGACGGGACGAGCAGTACTTC	TRBJ2-7	NA	TRBD2	TRBV5-4
CASSQDPGSYEQYF	TGCGCCAGCAGCCAAGATCCCGGATCCTACGAGCAGTACTTC	TRBJ2-7	NA	NA	TRBV4-3
CAWSPGLAGGFGEQYF	TGTGCCTGGTCTCCGGGACTAGCGGGAGGATTTGGAGAGCAGTACTTC	TRBJ2-7	NA	TRBD2	TRBV30
CASSQSGLAGDYTDTQYF	TGCGCCAGCAGCCAATCGGGGCTAGCGGGGGACTACACAGATACGCAGTATTTT	TRBJ2-3	few	TRBD2	TRBV4-1
CASSQVTGVSTGELFF	TGTGCCAGCAGCCAAGTGACGGGAGTCAGCACCGGGGAGCTGTTTTTT	TRBJ2-2	NA	NA	TRBV4-2
CASSPTGAGQPQHF	TGTGCCAGCAGCCCCACAGGGGCGGGACAGCCCCAGCATTTT	TRBJ1-5	NA	TRBD1	TRBV4-2
CASSSLGGGRQFF	TGTGCCAGCAGCAGTCTCGGAGGAGGGAGGCAGTTCTTC	TRBJ2-1	NA	NA	TRBV5-4
CASSPRAWREGVNEQFF	TGTGCCAGCAGCCCTCGAGCTTGGAGGGAGGGGGTCAATGAGCAGTTCTTC	TRBJ2-1	NA	NA	TRBV9
CASSPPSTSYNEQFF	TGTGCCAGCAGTCCTCCCTCCACATCGTACAATGAGCAGTTCTTC	TRBJ2-1	NA	NA	TRBV6-6
CASGSPTGSAFF	TGTGCTAGTGGTTCCCCGACAGGATCGGCTTTCTTT	TRBJ1-1	few	NA	TRBV12-5
CASSTDRGLREQYF	TGTGCCAGCAGCACAGACAGGGGGTTGCGCGAGCAGTACTTC	TRBJ2-7	NA	TRBD1	TRBV9
CASSFAARDRGYEQYF	TGTGCCAGCAGCTTCGCTGCTCGGGACAGGGGCTACGAGCAGTACTTC	TRBJ2-7	NA	TRBD1	TRBV13
CASSVTASGTYEQYF	TGTGCCAGCAGCGTAACGGCTAGCGGGACCTACGAGCAGTACTTC	TRBJ2-7	NA	TRBD2	TRBV9
CASSRDLLADTQYF	TGTGCCAGCAGTAGGGACTTGCTAGCAGATACGCAGTATTTT	TRBJ2-3	NA	NA	TRBV2
CSARDRETQYF	TGCAGTGCTAGGGACAGAGAGACCCAGTACTTC	TRBJ2-5	few	NA	TRBV20-1
CASHRDSGNYEQYF	TGCGCCAGCCACCGCGATAGCGGGAACTACGAGCAGTACTTC	TRBJ2-7	NA	TRBD2	TRBV5-1
CASSVNPTSELTNEQFF	TGTGCCAGCAGCGTAAACCCGACTAGCGAACTTACGAATGAGCAGTTCTTC	TRBJ2-1	NA	NA	TRBV21-1
CASSPGSGGSSYNEQFF	TGTGCCAGCTCACCAGGAAGCGGGGGGAGCTCCTACAATGAGCAGTTCTTC	TRBJ2-1	NA	TRBD2	TRBV18
CASGLNGFGETQYF	TGTGCTAGTGGTTTGAACGGTTTCGGAGAGACCCAGTACTTC	TRBJ2-5	NA	NA	TRBV12-5
CASTFGGRGGGYTF	TGTGCCAGCACCTTTGGGGGCAGGGGTGGTGGCTACACCTTC	TRBJ1-2	NA	NA	TRBV25-1
CASRRAGSSYEQYF	TGTGCCAGCAGAAGAGCGGGAAGCTCCTACGAGCAGTACTTC	TRBJ2-7	NA	TRBD2	TRBV2
CAWSVPGSQGGEQYF	TGTGCCTGGAGTGTACCTGGGTCACAGGGGGGCGAGCAGTACTTC	TRBJ2-7	NA	TRBD1	TRBV30
CAWIAGRYEQYF	TGTGCCTGGATAGCCGGCCGCTACGAGCAGTACTTC	TRBJ2-7	NA	NA	TRBV30
CASSQDPFYEQYF	TGCGCCAGCAGCCAAGATCCCTTTTACGAGCAGTACTTC	TRBJ2-7	NA	NA	TRBV4-1
CASSSAPGSSGANVLTF	TGCGCCAGCAGTTCGGCCCCCGGGAGCTCTGGGGCCAACGTCCTGACTTTC	TRBJ2-6	NA	NA	TRBV5-1
CAWSHGTSYEQYF	TGTGCCTGGAGTCACGGGACCTCCTACGAGCAGTACTTC	TRBJ2-7	medium-sized	NA	TRBV30
CASSLSHAETQYF	TGCGCCAGCAGCTTGTCTCATGCGGAGACCCAGTACTTC	TRBJ2-5	NA	NA	TRBV5-1
CASIPRCSGSHNEQFF	TGTGCCAGCATCCCGCGGTGCAGCGGGTCCCACAATGAGCAGTTCTTC	TRBJ2-1	NA	NA	TRBV21-1
CASSWAGTGGTEAFF	TGTGCCAGCAGCTGGGCCGGGACAGGGGGCACTGAAGCTTTCTTT	TRBJ1-1	NA	TRBD1	TRBV7-8
CASSRTDNEQFF	TGTGCCAGTTCCCGGACGGACAATGAGCAGTTCTTC	TRBJ2-1	NA	NA	TRBV19
CASLAASYNEQFF	TGTGCCAGCCTAGCGGCCTCCTACAATGAGCAGTTCTTC	TRBJ2-1	once	TRBD2	TRBV7-2
CASSFTGGNQPQHF	TGTGCCAGCAGTTTTACAGGGGGGAATCAGCCCCAGCATTTT	TRBJ1-5	NA	TRBD1	TRBV27
CASSLTGRSSYEQYF	TGTGCCAGCAGCTTAACCGGGAGGAGCTCCTACGAGCAGTACTTC	TRBJ2-7	NA	TRBD2	TRBV7-8
CASSKAATGSNQPQHF	TGTGCCAGCAGCAAAGCGGCGACAGGGTCGAATCAGCCCCAGCATTTT	TRBJ1-5	NA	NA	TRBV21-1
CASSLTDSRNNEQFF	TGTGCCAGCAGCTTAACCGACAGTAGAAACAATGAGCAGTTCTTC	TRBJ2-1	once	NA	TRBV7-3
CASSLAEDRSTEAFF	TGCGCCAGCAGCTTGGCCGAAGACAGAAGCACTGAAGCTTTCTTT	TRBJ1-1	few	NA	TRBV5-1
CASSVGRDSPLHF	TGTGCCAGCAGCGTAGGCAGGGACTCACCCCTCCACTTT	TRBJ1-6	NA	NA	TRBV9
CASSVDGRSSYNEQFF	TGTGCCAGCAGCGTAGATGGGAGGAGCTCCTACAATGAGCAGTTCTTC	TRBJ2-1	NA	NA	TRBV9
CASSSKRDNSYEQYF	TGTGCCAGCAGCTCGAAAAGGGACAACTCCTACGAGCAGTACTTC	TRBJ2-7	NA	NA	TRBV7-8